The sequence of this TCR beta chain was determined in a study of cytomegalovirus exposure and HLA in healthy donors. General study findings and limits: With later analysis, a missense DCLRE1C variant became linked to TCR beta V- and J-gene trimming. Exclusion as indistinguishable affected some V segments, including TRBV6-2 and TRBV6-3. Within a later analysis, the majority of CMV-associated TCR beta chains appeared HLA-restricted.

Per germline, CDR1 MNHEY and CDR2 SMNVEV (reference sequence). The CDR3 totals 14 residues. V dropped 0 bases and J dropped 2 bases, with 8 bases sitting between them. This clone appeared once. The target antigen is unknown. Primers: 60 Vbeta forward and 13 Jbeta reverse. Method: immunoSEQ multiplex PCR; TCRdb's copy keeps in-frame clones and lacks some. Of 90,000 to 95,000 clones in the sample, roughly 78% are singletons; the top ten hold approximately 4%. The sequence was obtained from a male donor in good health and CMV-seropositive. The sequenced material came from PBMCs. V and J are TRBV27 and TRBJ2-7, with D possibly matching TRBD1 (5 bases). The CDR3 sequence: CASSLSQGTYEQYF. CDR3 in DNA: TGTGCCAGCAGTTTATCTCAGGGCACCTACGAGCAGTACTTC.